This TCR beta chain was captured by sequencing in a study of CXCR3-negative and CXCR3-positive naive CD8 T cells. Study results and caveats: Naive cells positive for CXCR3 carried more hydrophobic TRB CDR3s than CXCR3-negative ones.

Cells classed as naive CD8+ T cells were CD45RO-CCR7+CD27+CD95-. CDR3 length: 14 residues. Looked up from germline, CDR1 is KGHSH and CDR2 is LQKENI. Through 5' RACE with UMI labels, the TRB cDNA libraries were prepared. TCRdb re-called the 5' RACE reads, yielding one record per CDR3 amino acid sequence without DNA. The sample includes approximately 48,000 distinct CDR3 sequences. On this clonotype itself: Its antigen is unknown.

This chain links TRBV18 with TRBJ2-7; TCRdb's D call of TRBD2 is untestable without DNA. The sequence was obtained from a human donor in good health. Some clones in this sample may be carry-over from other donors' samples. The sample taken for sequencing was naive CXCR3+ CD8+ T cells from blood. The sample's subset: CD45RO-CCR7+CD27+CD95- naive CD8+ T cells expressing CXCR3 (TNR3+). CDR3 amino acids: CASSLAGTPLEQYF. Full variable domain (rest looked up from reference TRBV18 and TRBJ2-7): NAGVMQNPRHLVRRRGQEARLRCSPMKGHSHVYWYRQLPEEGLKFMVYLQKENIIDESGMPKERFSAEFPKEGPSILRIQQVVRGDSAAYFCASSLAGTPLEQYFGPGTRLTVT.